A selection of T cell receptor beta chains follows, all from one sample in a study of blood T cell repertoires in COVID-19. TCRdb's table, derived via immunoSEQ multiplex PCR, lists solely in-frame clones and lacks some. The profile covers 130,000 to 150,000 clones, with 84% appearing a single time and approximately 6.6% taken by the ten largest. The specimen was peripheral blood. These receptors were taken from a human donor in a cohort sampled during active COVID-19. Both conserved end residues are part of each CDR3. The D gene is left open where the match is weak. The size entry is marked missing in some rows and otherwise reads once, few, many or a size class.

v_call: TRBV9; d_call: NA; clone_size: NA; j_call: TRBJ2-3; cdr3_nt: TGTGCCAGCAGCGTAACTAGGGTGGGGACAGATACGCAGTATTTT; cdr3_aa: CASSVTRVGTDTQYF
v_call: TRBV18; d_call: NA; clone_size: NA; j_call: TRBJ1-1; cdr3_nt: TGTGCCAGCTCACAAAGGACGGGAATGAACACTGAAGCTTTCTTT; cdr3_aa: CASSQRTGMNTEAFF
v_call: TRBV5-4; d_call: TRBD2; clone_size: NA; j_call: TRBJ2-5; cdr3_nt: TGTGCCAGCAGCTCCTGGGGGACTAGCGGGGGGCAGGGGACCCAGTACTTC; cdr3_aa: CASSSWGTSGGQGTQYF
v_call: TRBV11-2; d_call: NA; clone_size: NA; j_call: TRBJ2-5; cdr3_nt: TGTGCCAGCAGCTTAGTTCAGGGAACGGCGGCCCAGTACTTC; cdr3_aa: CASSLVQGTAAQYF
v_call: TRBV5-6; d_call: NA; clone_size: NA; j_call: TRBJ1-4; cdr3_nt: TGTGCCAGCAGCACCTTTCAGGGATATTCTGAAAAACTGTTTTTT; cdr3_aa: CASSTFQGYSEKLFF
v_call: TRBV14; d_call: NA; clone_size: NA; j_call: TRBJ1-6; cdr3_nt: TGTGCCAGCAGTTCAACCGCGGGGTCACCCCTCCACTTT; cdr3_aa: CASSSTAGSPLHF
v_call: TRBV5-5; d_call: NA; clone_size: NA; j_call: TRBJ2-1; cdr3_nt: TGTGCCAGCAGCCCTAGGGAGCTTGGGATTGAGCAGTTCTTC; cdr3_aa: CASSPRELGIEQFF
v_call: TRBV5-4; d_call: NA; clone_size: once; j_call: TRBJ1-1; cdr3_nt: TGTGCCAGCAGCTTGGCGAGGTTCGAGGGAGCTTTCTTT; cdr3_aa: CASSLARFEGAFF
v_call: TRBV18; d_call: NA; clone_size: NA; j_call: TRBJ1-1; cdr3_nt: TGTGCCAGCTCACCAACCGCAGGGTTCATGAACACTGAAGCTTTCTTT; cdr3_aa: CASSPTAGFMNTEAFF
v_call: TRBV11-2; d_call: NA; clone_size: NA; j_call: TRBJ2-3; cdr3_nt: TGTGCCAGCAGCTTAGATCCGGCGGGGAACACAGATACGCAGTATTTT; cdr3_aa: CASSLDPAGNTDTQYF
v_call: TRBV7-3; d_call: TRBD1; clone_size: NA; j_call: TRBJ2-4; cdr3_nt: TGTGCCAGCAGCTTAGCCGGGACAGGGTCTGACATTCAGTACTTC; cdr3_aa: CASSLAGTGSDIQYF
v_call: TRBV12-5; d_call: NA; clone_size: NA; j_call: TRBJ2-1; cdr3_nt: TGTGCTAGTGGTTTGATCGGTAGCCAAGGTGAGCAGTTCTTC; cdr3_aa: CASGLIGSQGEQFF
v_call: TRBV14; d_call: TRBD2; clone_size: NA; j_call: TRBJ2-2; cdr3_nt: TGTGCCAGCAGCCAACTAGCGGGGGGCACCGGGGAGCTGTTTTTT; cdr3_aa: CASSQLAGGTGELFF
v_call: TRBV7-2; d_call: NA; clone_size: NA; j_call: TRBJ2-3; cdr3_nt: TGTGCCAGCAGCCGACAGGGCACAGATACGCAGTATTTT; cdr3_aa: CASSRQGTDTQYF
v_call: TRBV19; d_call: NA; clone_size: NA; j_call: TRBJ2-2; cdr3_nt: TGTGCCAGTAGACCGACAGGGAACACCGGGGAGCTGTTTTTT; cdr3_aa: CASRPTGNTGELFF
v_call: TRBV11-1; d_call: TRBD1; clone_size: NA; j_call: TRBJ2-1; cdr3_nt: TGTGCCAGCAGCTTAAGGGGACAGGGTTTCCCTAATGAGCAGTTCTTC; cdr3_aa: CASSLRGQGFPNEQFF
v_call: TRBV19; d_call: TRBD2; clone_size: NA; j_call: TRBJ2-3; cdr3_nt: TGTGCCAGTAGGCGGGACTACGCAGATACGCAGTATTTT; cdr3_aa: CASRRDYADTQYF
v_call: TRBV10-3; d_call: NA; clone_size: NA; j_call: TRBJ1-4; cdr3_nt: TGTGCCATCGCATCAGGGGCCCGGGAAAAACTGTTTTTT; cdr3_aa: CAIASGAREKLFF